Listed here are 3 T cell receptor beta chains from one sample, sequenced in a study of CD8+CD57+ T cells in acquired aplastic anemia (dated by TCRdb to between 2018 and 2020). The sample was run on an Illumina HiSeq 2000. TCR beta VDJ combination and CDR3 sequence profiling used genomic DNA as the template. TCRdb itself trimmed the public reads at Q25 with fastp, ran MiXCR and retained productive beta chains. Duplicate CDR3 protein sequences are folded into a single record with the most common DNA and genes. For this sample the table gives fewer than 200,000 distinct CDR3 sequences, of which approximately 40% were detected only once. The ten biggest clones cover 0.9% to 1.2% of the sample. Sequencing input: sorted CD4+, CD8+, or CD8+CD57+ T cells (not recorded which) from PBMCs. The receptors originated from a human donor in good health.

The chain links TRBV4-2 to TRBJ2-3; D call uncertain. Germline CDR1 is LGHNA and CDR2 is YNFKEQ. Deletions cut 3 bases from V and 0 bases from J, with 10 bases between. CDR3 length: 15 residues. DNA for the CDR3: TGTGCCAGCAGCCAGACGTCGTCTAGCACAGATACGCAGTATTTT. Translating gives CASSQTSSSTDTQYF.

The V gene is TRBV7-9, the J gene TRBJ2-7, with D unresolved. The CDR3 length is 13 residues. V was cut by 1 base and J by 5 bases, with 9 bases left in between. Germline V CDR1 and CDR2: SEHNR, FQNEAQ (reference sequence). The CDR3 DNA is TGTGCCAGCAGCTTAGGTACTTCCCACGAGCAGTACTTC. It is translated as CASSLGTSHEQYF.

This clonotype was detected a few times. This chain's CDR3 is CATSLGGPADTQYF. Written as DNA, the CDR3 is TGTGCCACCAGCCTCGGGGGTCCCGCTGATACGCAGTATTTT. This chain joins TRBV24-1 and TRBJ2-3; D is perhaps TRBD2 (6 bases). The V end was cut by 7 bases, the J end by 6 bases, with 16 bases between. CDR1 is KGHDR, CDR2 SFDVKD, per germline. This CDR3 is 14 amino acids long.